This TCR beta chain was sequenced during a study of T-cell reconstitution after alpha-beta-depleted transplantation in children. Preparing the TCRbeta library involved the use of unique molecular identifiers. TCRdb recomputed calls from the PCR reads with MiXCR, one row per CDR3 protein. This sample yields about 360,000 distinct CDR3 sequences, of which 13% are seen a single time; 4% to 5.5% belongs to the top ten. The table lists this clonotype with a count of one. The germline CDR1 and CDR2 sequences are LGHNA and YNFKEQ. This CDR3 contains 16 residues. V lost 2 bases, J lost 8 bases, and 10 bases stayed unmatched.

Sequences were derived from PBMCs, sampled from the stem cell graft. The rearrangement joins TRBV4-2 to TRBJ2-3, with 10 bases lining up with TRBD2. The receptor comes from a human donor who donated a stem cell graft to a child with Fanconi anemia. CDR3 protein: CASSQQAGGRIGTQYF. In DNA, the CDR3 is TGTGCCAGCAGCCAACAAGCGGGGGGGCGAATAGGTACGCAGTATTTT.